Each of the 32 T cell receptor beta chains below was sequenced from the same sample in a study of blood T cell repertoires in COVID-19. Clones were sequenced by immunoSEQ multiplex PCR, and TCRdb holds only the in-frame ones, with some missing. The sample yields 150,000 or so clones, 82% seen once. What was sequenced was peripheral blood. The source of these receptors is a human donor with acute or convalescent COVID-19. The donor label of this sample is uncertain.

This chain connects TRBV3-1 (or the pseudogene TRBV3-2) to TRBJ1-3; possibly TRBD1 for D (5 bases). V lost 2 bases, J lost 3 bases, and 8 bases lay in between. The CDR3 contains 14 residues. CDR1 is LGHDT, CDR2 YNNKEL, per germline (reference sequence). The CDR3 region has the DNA TGTGCCAGCAGCCAACAGGGTTATGGAAACACCATATATTTT. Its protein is CASSQQGYGNTIYF.

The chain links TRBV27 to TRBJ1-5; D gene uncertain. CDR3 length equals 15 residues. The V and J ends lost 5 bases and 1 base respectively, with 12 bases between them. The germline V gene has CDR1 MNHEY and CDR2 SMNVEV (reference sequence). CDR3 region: CASSRESRSNQPQHF. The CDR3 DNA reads TGTGCCAGCAGTCGCGAATCGAGGAGCAATCAGCCCCAGCATTTT.

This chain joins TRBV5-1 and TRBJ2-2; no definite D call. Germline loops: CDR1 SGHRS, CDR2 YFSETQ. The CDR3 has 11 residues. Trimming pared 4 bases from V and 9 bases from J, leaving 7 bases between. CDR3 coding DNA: TGCGCCAGCAGCCTTAGCAGGGAGCTGTTTTTT. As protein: CASSLSRELFF.

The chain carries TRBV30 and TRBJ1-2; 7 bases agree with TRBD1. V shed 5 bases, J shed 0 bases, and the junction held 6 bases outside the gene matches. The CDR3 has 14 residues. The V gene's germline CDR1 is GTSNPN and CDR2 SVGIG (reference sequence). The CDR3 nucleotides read TGTGCCTGGGAGGGGGCCGAGGCTAACTATGGCTACACCTTC. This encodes CAWEGAEANYGYTF.

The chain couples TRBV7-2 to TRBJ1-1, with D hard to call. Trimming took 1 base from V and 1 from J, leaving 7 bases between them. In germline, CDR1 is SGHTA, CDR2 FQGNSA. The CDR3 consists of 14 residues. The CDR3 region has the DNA TGTGCCAGCAGCTTAGTCCAGGCGAACACTGAAGCTTTCTTT. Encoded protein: CASSLVQANTEAFF.

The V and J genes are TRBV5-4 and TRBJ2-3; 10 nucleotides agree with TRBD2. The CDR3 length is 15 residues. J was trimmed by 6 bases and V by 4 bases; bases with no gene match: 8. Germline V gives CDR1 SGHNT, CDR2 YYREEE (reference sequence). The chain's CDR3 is CASSPGLARGDTQYF. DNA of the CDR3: TGTGCCAGCAGCCCGGGACTAGCGCGGGGGGATACGCAGTATTTT.

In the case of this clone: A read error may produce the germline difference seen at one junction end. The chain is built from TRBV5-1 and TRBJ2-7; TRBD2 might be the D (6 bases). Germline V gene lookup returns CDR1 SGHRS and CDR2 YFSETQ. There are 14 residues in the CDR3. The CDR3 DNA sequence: TGCGCCAGCAGCCCCCGGGGGAACTCCTACGGGCAGTACTTC. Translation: CASSPRGNSYGQYF.

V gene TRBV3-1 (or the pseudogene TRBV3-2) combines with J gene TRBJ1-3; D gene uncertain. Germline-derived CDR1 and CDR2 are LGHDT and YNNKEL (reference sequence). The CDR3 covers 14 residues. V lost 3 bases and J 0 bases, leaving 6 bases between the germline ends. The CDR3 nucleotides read TGTGCCAGCAGCCATCGGAGCTCTGGAAACACCATATATTTT. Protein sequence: CASSHRSSGNTIYF.

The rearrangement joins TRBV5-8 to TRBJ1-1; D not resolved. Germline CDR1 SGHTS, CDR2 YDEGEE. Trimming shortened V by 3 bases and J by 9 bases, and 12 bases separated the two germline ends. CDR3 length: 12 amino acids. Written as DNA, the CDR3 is TGTGCCAGCAGCTCCCTCGACAAGCAAGCTTTCTTT. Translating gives CASSSLDKQAFF.

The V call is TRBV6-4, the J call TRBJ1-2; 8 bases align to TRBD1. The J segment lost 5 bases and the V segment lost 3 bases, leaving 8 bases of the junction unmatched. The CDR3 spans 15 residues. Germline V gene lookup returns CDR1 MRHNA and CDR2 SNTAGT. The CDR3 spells CASSESQGAGYGYTF. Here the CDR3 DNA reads TGTGCCAGCAGTGAGTCGCAGGGGGCCGGTTATGGCTACACCTTC.

CDR3 loop: CASSQSGTGGSNYGYTF. CDR3 DNA sequence: TGCGCCAGCAGCCAATCCGGGACAGGGGGATCTAACTATGGCTACACCTTC. This chain uses TRBV4-3 with TRBJ1-2; the match to TRBD1 covers 11 bases. This CDR3 has 17 amino acids. V shed 2 bases and J 0 bases; nucleotides not matched to a gene: 5. Germline V gene data show CDR1 as LGHNA and CDR2 as YSLEER.

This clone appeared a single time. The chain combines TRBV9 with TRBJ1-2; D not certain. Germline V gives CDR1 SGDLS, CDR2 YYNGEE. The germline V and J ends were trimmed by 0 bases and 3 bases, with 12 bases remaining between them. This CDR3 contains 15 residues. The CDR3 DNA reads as TGTGCCAGCAGCGTAGGAGGCAGAGAAGACTATGGCTACACCTTC. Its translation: CASSVGGREDYGYTF.

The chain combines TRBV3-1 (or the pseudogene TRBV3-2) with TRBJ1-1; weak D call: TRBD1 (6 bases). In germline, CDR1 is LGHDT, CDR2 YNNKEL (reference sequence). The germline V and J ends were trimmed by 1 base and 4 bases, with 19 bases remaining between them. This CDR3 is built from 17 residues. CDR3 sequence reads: CASSQVRSGARRTEAFF. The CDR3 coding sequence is TGTGCCAGCAGCCAAGTTCGGTCAGGGGCGCGTCGCACTGAAGCTTTCTTT.

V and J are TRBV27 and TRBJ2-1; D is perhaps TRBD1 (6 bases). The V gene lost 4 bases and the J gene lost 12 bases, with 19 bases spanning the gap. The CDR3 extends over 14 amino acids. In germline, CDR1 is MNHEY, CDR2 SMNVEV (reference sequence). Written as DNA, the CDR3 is TGTGCCAGCAGTTCTCCGGGACAAAGCAAGGGGCAGTTCTTC. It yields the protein CASSSPGQSKGQFF.

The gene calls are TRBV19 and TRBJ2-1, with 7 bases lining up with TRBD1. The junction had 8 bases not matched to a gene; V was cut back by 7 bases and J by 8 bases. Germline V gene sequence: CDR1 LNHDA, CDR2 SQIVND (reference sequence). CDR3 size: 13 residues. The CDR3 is CASKGRGNYEQFF. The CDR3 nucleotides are TGTGCCAGTAAGGGCAGGGGGAACTATGAGCAGTTCTTC.

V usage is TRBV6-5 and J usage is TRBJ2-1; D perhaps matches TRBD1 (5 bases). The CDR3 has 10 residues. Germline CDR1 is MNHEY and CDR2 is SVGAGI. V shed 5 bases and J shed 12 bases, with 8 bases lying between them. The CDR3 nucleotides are TGTGCCAGCAGTATAAGGGGGCAGTTCTTC. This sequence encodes CASSIRGQFF.

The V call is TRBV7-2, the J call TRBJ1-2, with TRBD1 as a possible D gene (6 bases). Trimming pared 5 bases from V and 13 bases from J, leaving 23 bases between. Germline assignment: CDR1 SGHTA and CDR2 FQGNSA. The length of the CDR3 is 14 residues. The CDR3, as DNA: TGTGCCAGCAGCCCCAACACTGACAGGCCCTGGGGCACCTTC. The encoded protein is CASSPNTDRPWGTF.

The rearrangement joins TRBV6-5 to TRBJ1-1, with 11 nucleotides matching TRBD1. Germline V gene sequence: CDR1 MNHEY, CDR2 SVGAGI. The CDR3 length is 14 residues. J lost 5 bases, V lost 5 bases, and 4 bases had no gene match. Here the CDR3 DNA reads TGTGCCAGCAGTCCCTGGGACAGGGGGACTGAAGCTTTCTTT. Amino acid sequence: CASSPWDRGTEAFF.

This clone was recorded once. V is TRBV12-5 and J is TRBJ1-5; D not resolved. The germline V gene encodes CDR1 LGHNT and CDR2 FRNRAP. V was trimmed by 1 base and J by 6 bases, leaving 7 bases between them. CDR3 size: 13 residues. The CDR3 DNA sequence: TGTGCTAGTGGTTTGGGAGTAAGTCAGCCCCAGCATTTT. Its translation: CASGLGVSQPQHF. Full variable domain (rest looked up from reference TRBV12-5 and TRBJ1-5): DARVTQTPRHKVTEMGQEVTMRCQPILGHNTVFWYRQTMMQGLELLAYFRNRAPLDDSGMPKDRFSAEMPDATLATLKIQPSEPRDSAVYFCASGLGVSQPQHFGDGTRLSIL.

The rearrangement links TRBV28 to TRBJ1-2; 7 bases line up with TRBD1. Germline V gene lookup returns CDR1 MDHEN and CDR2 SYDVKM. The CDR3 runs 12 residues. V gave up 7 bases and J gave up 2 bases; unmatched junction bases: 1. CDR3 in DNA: TGTGCCAGCACAGGGGGGAACTATGGCTACACCTTC. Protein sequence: CASTGGNYGYTF.

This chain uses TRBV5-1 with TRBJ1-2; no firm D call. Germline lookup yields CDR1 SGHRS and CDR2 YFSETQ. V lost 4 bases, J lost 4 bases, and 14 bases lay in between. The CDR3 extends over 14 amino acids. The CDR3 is CASSPPREAYGYTF. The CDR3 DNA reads TGCGCCAGCAGCCCCCCGAGGGAAGCCTATGGCTACACCTTC.

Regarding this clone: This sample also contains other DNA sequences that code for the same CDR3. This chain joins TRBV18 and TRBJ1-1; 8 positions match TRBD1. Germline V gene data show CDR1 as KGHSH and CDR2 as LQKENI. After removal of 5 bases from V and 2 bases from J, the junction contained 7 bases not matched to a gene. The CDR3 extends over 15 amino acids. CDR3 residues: CASSSFDRGNTEAFF. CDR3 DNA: TGTGCCAGCTCATCATTCGACAGGGGAAACACTGAAGCTTTCTTT.

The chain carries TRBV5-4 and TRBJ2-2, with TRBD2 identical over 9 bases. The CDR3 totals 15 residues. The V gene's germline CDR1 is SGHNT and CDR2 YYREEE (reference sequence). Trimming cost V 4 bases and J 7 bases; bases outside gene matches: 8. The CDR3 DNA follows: TGTGCCAGCAGCGGGATTAGCGGGGGAGGCGGGGAGCTGTTTTTT. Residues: CASSGISGGGGELFF. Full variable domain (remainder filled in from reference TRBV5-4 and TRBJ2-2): ETGVTQSPTHLIKTRGQQVTLRCSSQSGHNTVSWYQQALGQGPQFIFQYYREEENGRGNFPPRFSGLQFPNYSSELNVNALELDDSALYLCASSGISGGGGELFFGEGSRLTVL.

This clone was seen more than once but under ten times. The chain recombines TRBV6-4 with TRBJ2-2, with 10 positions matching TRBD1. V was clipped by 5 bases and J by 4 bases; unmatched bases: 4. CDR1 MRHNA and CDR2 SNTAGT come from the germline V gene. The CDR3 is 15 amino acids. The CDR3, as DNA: TGTGCCAGCAGTAGCGGACAGGGGGGCACCGGGGAGCTGTTTTTT. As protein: CASSSGQGGTGELFF.

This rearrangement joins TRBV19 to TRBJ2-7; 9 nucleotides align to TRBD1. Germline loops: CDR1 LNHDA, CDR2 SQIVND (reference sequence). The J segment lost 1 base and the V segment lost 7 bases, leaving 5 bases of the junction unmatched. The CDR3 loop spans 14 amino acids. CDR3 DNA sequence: TGTGCCAGTACCCCGGGACAGGGTTCCTACGAGCAGTACTTC. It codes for CASTPGQGSYEQYF.

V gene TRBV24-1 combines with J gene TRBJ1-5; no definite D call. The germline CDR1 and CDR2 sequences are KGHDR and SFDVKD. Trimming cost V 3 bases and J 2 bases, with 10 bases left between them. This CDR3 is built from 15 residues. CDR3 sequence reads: CATSDQISGNQPQHF. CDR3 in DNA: TGTGCCACCAGTGATCAAATTTCGGGCAATCAGCCCCAGCATTTT.

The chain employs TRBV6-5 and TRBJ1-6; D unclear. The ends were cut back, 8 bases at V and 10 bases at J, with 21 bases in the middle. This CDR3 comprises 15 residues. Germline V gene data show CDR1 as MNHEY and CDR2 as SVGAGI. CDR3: CASQWGGISSSPLHF. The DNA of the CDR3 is TGTGCCAGCCAATGGGGAGGGATATCGAGCTCACCCCTCCACTTT.

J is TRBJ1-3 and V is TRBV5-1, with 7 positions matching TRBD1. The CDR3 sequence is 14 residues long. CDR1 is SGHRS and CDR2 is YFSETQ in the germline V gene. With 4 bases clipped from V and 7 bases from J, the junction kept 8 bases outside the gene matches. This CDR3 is CASSVGQSVNTIYF. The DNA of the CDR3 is TGCGCCAGCAGCGTGGGACAGTCCGTGAACACCATATATTTT. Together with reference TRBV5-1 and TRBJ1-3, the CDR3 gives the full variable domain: KAGVTQTPRYLIKTRGQQVTLSCSPISGHRSVSWYQQTPGQGLQFLFEYFSETQRNKGNFPGRFSGRQFSNSRSEMNVSTLELGDSALYLCASSVGQSVNTIYFGEGSWLTVV.

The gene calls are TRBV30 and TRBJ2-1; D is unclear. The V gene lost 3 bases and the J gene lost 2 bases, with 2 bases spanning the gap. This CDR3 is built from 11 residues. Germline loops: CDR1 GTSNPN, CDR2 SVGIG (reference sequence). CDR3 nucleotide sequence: TGTGCCTGGAGCGCCTACAATGAGCAGTTCTTC. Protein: CAWSAYNEQFF.

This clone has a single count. DNA for the CDR3: TGTGCCAGCAGCTTATTATCACTGGGGGGGATGTACGAGCAGTACTTC. It specifies CASSLLSLGGMYEQYF. The chain is built from TRBV7-2 and TRBJ2-7; TRBD2 aligns across 7 bases. V shed 2 bases and J 4 bases; nucleotides not matched to a gene: 11. From germline, CDR1 is SGHTA and CDR2 FQGNSA. CDR3 length: 16 amino acids.

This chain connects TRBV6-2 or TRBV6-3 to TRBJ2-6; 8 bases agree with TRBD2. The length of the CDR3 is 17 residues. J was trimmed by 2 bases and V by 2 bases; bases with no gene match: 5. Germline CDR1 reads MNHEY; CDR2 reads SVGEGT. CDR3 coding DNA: TGTGCCAGCAGTTACGAGCGGGGGCCAACTGGGGCCAACGTCCTGACTTTC. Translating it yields CASSYERGPTGANVLTF.

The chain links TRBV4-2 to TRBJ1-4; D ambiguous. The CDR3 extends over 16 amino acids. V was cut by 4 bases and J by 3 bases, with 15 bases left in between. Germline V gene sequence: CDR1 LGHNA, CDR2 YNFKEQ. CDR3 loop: CASSRSTMGANEKLFF. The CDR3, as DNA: TGTGCCAGCAGCCGGTCGACAATGGGAGCTAATGAAAAACTGTTTTTT.